This T cell receptor (beta chain) emerged from a study of T cells in Graves' hyperthyroidism and ophthalmopathy (dated by TCRdb to about 2019). Study-wide context: Peripheral blood samples were taken at initial diagnosis, before any treatment was given. The 100 or so discovery patients were randomly split 7:3 into training and test sets. In addition, the study compared T-cell repertoires in thyroid tissue and in blood from a handful of Graves' hyperthyroidism patients. TCR Vbeta CDR3 sequencing of approximately 140 peripheral blood samples (over 40 ophthalmopathy, roughly 72 hyperthyroidism and approximately 17 progressor patients) is reported in the paper. Whether ophthalmopathy could be predicted prospectively was tested in an independent validation cohort made up of approximately 19 hyperthyroidism patients plus 17 patients who later progressed to ophthalmopathy. After sampling, hyperthyroidism patients received methimazole starting at 30 mg daily, and ophthalmopathy patients received high-dose intravenous methylprednisolone. A discovery cohort of approximately 100 patients, fewer than 50 with Graves' ophthalmopathy and 57 with stable Graves' hyperthyroidism, was used to find distinguishing TCR V-J signatures. Points the paper makes about the study in general: A 13 V-J signature model separated ophthalmopathy from stable hyperthyroidism, with around 90% sensitivity and roughly 84% specificity in cross-validation and 80%/75% in testing. Sample size was not statistically predetermined, and investigators were not blinded to group allocation. In validation, progression to ophthalmopathy was predicted by the model with 55% to 71% sensitivity and approximately 78% specificity, a median of around 5.9 months before onset. Most expanded thyroid clonotypes (frequency above 0.001) were also found in blood, which suggests that blood repertoires may mirror thyroid immune responses.

Amplification of TCR beta CDR3 regions was carried out from RNA transcripts. For the first round of RT-PCR on the TCR CDR3, the HTBI primer set was used together with the Qiagen OneStep RT-PCR kit. Libraries were constructed in a second round of multiplex PCR, after which size selection and purification were performed. Paired-end sequencing of the libraries was performed with 100 bp reads on an Illumina HiSeq2000. The authors processed their data as follows. SOAPnuke was used to process the raw data, with reads discarded if the reads contained adapters or uncalled bases, had a mean Phred below 15, or lacked an exact constant-primer or identifier match. High-quality paired reads were merged using COPE v1.2.5, and each unique nucleotide sequence was defined as a clonotype. MiTCR v1.1 was used to align clonotypes to the IMGT TRBV, TRBD and TRBJ reference segments. Analysis was restricted to V-J combinations with a frequency above 0.0001, which covered about 99% of repertoires. A TCS score was defined as the ratio of F50 (clonal expansion) to E x V (chaos), with BLOSUM62-based TCRdist applied between CDR3 peptides within each V-J. Welch's t-statistics and random forest reduced roughly 540 V-J features to 10 to 15, which were used in a naive Bayes classifier (R e1071). Starting from the raw public reads, TCRdb applied fastp trimming at Q25, assembled clones with MiXCR and retained in-frame beta chains. Here each entry gathers all rows of one CDR3 protein and keeps the most common genes and DNA. These V and J calls originate from TCRdb's pipeline instead of the authors' own analysis. The sample contains about 460,000 distinct CDR3 sequences, roughly 22% of them found a single time. Together, the top ten hold about half of the sample.

In the ophthalmopathy patients, disease was moderately to severely active, with a Clinical Activity Score of 3 or more, a NOSPECS grade of 4 or more, and a duration of less than 3 months. The study excluded patients with uncontrolled infections, other autoimmune diseases, pregnancy or lactation. Diagnoses relied on clinical symptoms, serum thyroxine and TRAb, thyroid ultrasound and orbital computed tomography. PBMCs were separated from roughly 10 ml of fresh peripheral blood using Ficoll-Paque density gradient centrifugation. Total RNA was extracted using Trizol reagent, and RNA quality was assessed on an Agilent 2100 Bioanalyzer. The sample holds a few counts of this clonotype. Its antigen is not yet known. No base quality values were provided; no much bigger clone lies one nucleotide off. The TCR originated in an older woman with Graves' ophthalmopathy. The sequencing sample was made of blood.

The DNA sequence is TGTGCCAGCAGCCCGGGCCATACTAGCGGGAGAACTGGGGCCAACGTCCTGACTTTC. It translates as CASSPGHTSGRTGANVLTF. This receptor chain uses TRBV7-3 and TRBJ2-6, and 11 junction bases match TRBD2. The germline V gene provides CDR1 SGHTA and CDR2 FQGTGA. Reading from cysteine to phenylalanine, the CDR3 counts 19 amino acids. The CDR3 DNA has 57 bases and is translated from base 1. At the junction V is shortened by 5 bases and J by 2 bases; bases outside the gene matches: 11. The entire variable domain, with the stretches around the CDR3 drawn from the reference TRBV7-3 and TRBJ2-6 proteins, is GAGVSQTPSNKVTEKGKYVELRCDPISGHTALYWYRQSLGQGPEFLIYFQGTGAADDSGLPNDRFFAVRPEGSVSTLKIQRTERGDSAVYLCASSPGHTSGRTGANVLTFGAGSRLTVL.